Following are 29 T cell receptor beta chains from one sample sequenced in a study of blood T cell repertoires in COVID-19. Produced via immunoSEQ multiplex PCR; TCRdb's table is partial and in-frame only. The sample holds some 430,000 clones, around 90% seen once. The specimen sequenced was PBMCs or T cells enriched from blood (not recorded which). These receptors were taken from a man in his late teens or twenties who had recovered from COVID-19.

The chain links TRBV9 to TRBJ2-1, with D hard to call. Germline assignment: CDR1 SGDLS and CDR2 YYNGEE. The CDR3 is made up of 13 amino acids. Deletions cut 0 bases from V and 7 bases from J, with 8 bases between. The CDR3 DNA reads as TGTGCCAGCAGCGTAGGAGGATCAAATGAGCAGTTCTTC. Translating it yields CASSVGGSNEQFF.

V gene TRBV11-3 combines with J gene TRBJ2-1; TRBD2 agrees at 8 bases. CDR3 length: 15 amino acids. V trimming: 4 bases; J trimming: 6 bases; junction bases outside the gene matches: 8. Germline lookup yields CDR1 SGHNT and CDR2 YENEEA. The CDR3 bases are TGTGCCAGCAGCTCCGAGTACAGCGGGAGCAATGAGCAGTTCTTC. Translation gives CASSSEYSGSNEQFF.

This clone was seen once. This chain joins TRBV13 and TRBJ2-7; maybe TRBD1 (6 bases). The V gene lost 5 bases and the J gene lost 7 bases, with 15 bases spanning the gap. CDR1 and CDR2 (germline): PRHDT, FYEKMQ (reference sequence). The CDR3 length is 13 residues. CDR3 coding DNA: TGTGCCAGCAGCCCGAAGGACAGACGAGAGCAGTACTTC. It translates to CASSPKDRREQYF.

This chain joins TRBV6-2 or TRBV6-3 and TRBJ1-1, with D possibly being TRBD1 (5 bases). Trimming removed 5 bases at V and 10 bases at J, with 14 bases between. CDR1 is MNHEY, CDR2 SVGEGT, per germline. CDR3 size: 12 residues. This CDR3 reads CASSTGELLAFF. CDR3 sequence (DNA): TGTGCCAGCAGTACGGGGGAGCTCTTAGCTTTCTTT.

The rearrangement uses TRBV2 and TRBJ1-2; 9 positions agree with TRBD1. V was clipped by 5 bases and J by 1 base; unmatched bases: 2. The CDR3 has 14 amino acids. Germline V gives CDR1 SNHLY, CDR2 FYNNEI. CDR3 coding DNA: TGTGCCAGCAGTATGGGACAGGGTAACTATGGCTACACCTTC. Protein product: CASSMGQGNYGYTF.

The chain joins TRBV12-3 or TRBV12-4 to TRBJ2-2, with D possibly matching TRBD1 (5 bases). The CDR3 extends over 13 amino acids. V lost 2 bases and J lost 7, with 8 bases in between. The CDR3 is CASSLRGDGELFF. DNA for the CDR3: TGTGCCAGCAGTTTAAGGGGCGACGGGGAGCTGTTTTTT.

The CDR3 nucleotides are TGTGCCAGCAACCAACTAGCGCCTGGGGATACGCAGTATTTT. This gives the protein CASNQLAPGDTQYF. This chain connects TRBV2 to TRBJ2-3, with TRBD2 matching over 7 bases. This CDR3 spans 14 amino acids. V shed 7 bases and J 6 bases; nucleotides not matched to a gene: 10. Germline assignment: CDR1 SNHLY and CDR2 FYNNEI.

This clone has ten or more counts. The chain carries TRBV28 and TRBJ2-7; D perhaps matches TRBD2 (5 bases). Trimming took 7 bases from V and 4 from J, leaving 20 bases between them. CDR1 is MDHEN, CDR2 SYDVKM, per germline. The CDR3 covers 15 residues. CDR3 DNA: TGTGCCAGCACCCAAGTGGCTAGCTTTGGATACGAGCAGTACTTC. This gives the protein CASTQVASFGYEQYF.

This rearrangement joins TRBV6-5 to TRBJ1-1, with 7 bases aligning to TRBD1. The CDR3 covers 13 residues. Germline V gives CDR1 MNHEY, CDR2 SVGAGI. V was clipped by 6 bases and J by 8 bases; unmatched bases: 9. The chain's CDR3 is CASRTTGVKEAFF. The CDR3, as DNA: TGTGCCAGCAGAACTACAGGGGTAAAGGAAGCTTTCTTT.

The chain joins TRBV10-3 to TRBJ1-4; a weak D match, TRBD1 (5 bases). V lost 1 base to trimming and J lost 6 bases, with 15 bases between them. Germline assignment: CDR1 ENHRY and CDR2 SYGVKD. The CDR3 totals 16 residues. In nucleotides, the CDR3 is TGTGCCATCAGTGAGTTTCCAGGGATGATCGATGAAAAACTGTTTTTT. It yields the protein CAISEFPGMIDEKLFF.

The CDR3 region has the DNA TGCGCCAGCAGCTTGGCCGTTGATAGTACCTACGAGCAGTACTTC. As protein: CASSLAVDSTYEQYF. This chain joins TRBV5-1 and TRBJ2-7; D is unclear. Germline lookup yields CDR1 SGHRS and CDR2 YFSETQ. The germline V and J ends were trimmed by 0 bases and 2 bases, with 12 bases remaining between them. This CDR3 comprises 15 residues.

This clone was seen only once. The gene calls are TRBV21-1 and TRBJ1-5; the D call in the table, TRBD1, was not verified against the DNA. TRBV21-1 is given as a pseudogene. The CDR3 is made up of 18 amino acids. The CDR3 DNA reads TGTGCCAGCCAGGGAACCCGGGACAGTGGTGAGGGATGTCAGCCCCAGCATTTT. Its translation is CASQGTRDSGEGCQPQHF.

V is TRBV6-4 and J is TRBJ2-1; 9 nucleotides match TRBD2. CDR3 length: 15 residues. The V segment lost 8 bases and the J segment 6 bases; nucleotides outside the gene matches: 11. Germline CDR1 MRHNA, CDR2 SNTAGT. CDR3 sequence: CASSRSSGMGNEQFF. The CDR3 nucleotides read TGTGCCAGCTCCCGATCTAGCGGGATGGGCAATGAGCAGTTCTTC.

This chain joins TRBV4-1 and TRBJ1-1, with D unclear. This CDR3 contains 15 residues. The germline V gene has CDR1 MGHRA and CDR2 YSYEKL. The V and J ends lost 3 bases and 4 bases respectively, with 15 bases between them. CDR3 protein: CASSHAGVKVTEAFF. The CDR3 DNA is TGCGCCAGCAGCCACGCAGGTGTAAAGGTCACTGAAGCTTTCTTT.

V usage is TRBV24-1 and J usage is TRBJ2-2, with TRBD2 matching 15 bases. This CDR3 has 15 residues. Per germline, CDR1 KGHDR and CDR2 SFDVKD. V was clipped by 9 bases and J by 7 bases; unmatched bases: 5. The chain's CDR3 is CATGGTSGRIGELFF. The CDR3 DNA sequence: TGTGCCACCGGGGGGACTAGCGGGAGGATCGGGGAGCTGTTTTTT.

The chain couples TRBV12-5 to TRBJ1-1; D call uncertain. Trimming pared 1 base from V and 3 bases from J, leaving 6 bases between. Germline CDR1 reads LGHNT; CDR2 reads FRNRAP. The CDR3 consists of 13 residues. CDR3 coding DNA: TGTGCTAGTGGTTTGGGAACTCACACTGAAGCTTTCTTT. Protein: CASGLGTHTEAFF.

This clone was counted once. The chain has TRBV18 and TRBJ1-2; D is unclear. Germline V gene sequence: CDR1 KGHSH, CDR2 LQKENI. V was trimmed by 2 bases and J by 8 bases, leaving 9 bases between them. The CDR3 contains 12 residues. CDR3 protein: CASSPGTEGYTF. The CDR3 nucleotides are TGTGCCAGCTCACCAGGAACAGAAGGCTACACCTTC.

This clone showed up just once. The chain uses TRBV2 and TRBJ2-3; D is undetermined. Germline V gene lookup returns CDR1 SNHLY and CDR2 FYNNEI. V lost 2 bases, J lost 1 base, and 10 bases lay in between. This CDR3 spans 15 amino acids. The CDR3 region is CASSESQRRTDTQYF. CDR3 in DNA: TGTGCCAGCAGTGAATCACAGAGACGCACAGATACGCAGTATTTT.

This rearrangement joins TRBV2 to TRBJ1-5; D is uncertain. Trimming left V 3 bases short and J 4 bases short, with 10 bases between. Germline V lookup: CDR1 SNHLY, CDR2 FYNNEI. This CDR3 contains 14 residues. The CDR3 sequence: CASSDTGINQPQHF. CDR3 nucleotide sequence: TGTGCCAGCAGTGACACGGGGATTAATCAGCCCCAGCATTTT.

V is TRBV19 and J is TRBJ1-5; 7 nucleotides agree with TRBD1. Germline-derived CDR1 and CDR2 are LNHDA and SQIVND (reference sequence). J gave up 0 bases and V 4 bases, and 3 bases lay outside the gene matches. This CDR3 has 15 residues. The CDR3 here is CASSTGQNSNQPQHF. Here the CDR3 DNA reads TGTGCCAGTAGTACGGGACAGAATAGCAATCAGCCCCAGCATTTT.

The V call is TRBV5-1, the J call TRBJ1-6; 11 bases agree with TRBD1. V lost 4 bases and J lost 7; bases outside the gene matches: 4. Germline V gene lookup returns CDR1 SGHRS and CDR2 YFSETQ. CDR3 size: 15 residues. CDR3 nucleotide sequence: TGCGCCAGCAGCATCTGGACAGGGGGCAATTCACCCCTCCACTTT. Translated: CASSIWTGGNSPLHF.

The chain has TRBV5-1 and TRBJ1-1, with TRBD1 matching over 9 bases. The CDR3 loop spans 15 amino acids. Germline-derived CDR1 and CDR2 are SGHRS and YFSETQ. With V trimmed by 2 bases and J by 7 bases, 9 bases remained unmatched. The chain's CDR3 is CASSFTGGRDGEAFF. The CDR3 DNA reads TGCGCCAGCAGCTTTACAGGGGGCCGTGATGGTGAAGCTTTCTTT.

This clone occurred once. The J gene is TRBJ1-1, the V gene TRBV7-6, with 12 bases fitting TRBD1. J was trimmed by 3 bases and V by 5 bases; bases with no gene match: 13. Germline assignment: CDR1 SGHVS and CDR2 FNYEAQ. CDR3 size: 18 residues. CDR3 in DNA: TGTGCCAGCAGCCGAATCCCCGGGACAGGGGGCATGGACACTGAAGCTTTCTTT. As protein: CASSRIPGTGGMDTEAFF. The full variable domain, with the rest looked up from reference TRBV7-6 and TRBJ1-1, is GAGVSQSPRYKVTKRGQDVALRCDPISGHVSLYWYRQALGQGPEFLTYFNYEAQQDKSGLPNDRFSAERPEGSISTLTIQRTEQRDSAMYRCASSRIPGTGGMDTEAFFGQGTRLTVV.

V and J are TRBV27 and TRBJ2-3, with TRBD2 matching 11 bases. In germline, CDR1 is MNHEY, CDR2 SMNVEV (reference sequence). The CDR3 is made up of 17 amino acids. V was clipped by 4 bases and J by 7 bases; unmatched bases: 13. Here the CDR3 DNA reads TGTGCCAGCAGTTCCCCCGGGACTAGCGGTAATCAATATACGCAGTATTTT. Translated, it gives CASSSPGTSGNQYTQYF.

J is TRBJ2-6 and V is TRBV5-1; TRBD1 aligns across 7 bases. Germline values: CDR1 SGHRS, CDR2 YFSETQ. This CDR3 spans 18 amino acids. V shed 2 bases, J shed 0 bases, and the junction held 8 bases outside the gene matches. The CDR3 DNA reads TGCGCCAGCAGCTTATCCGGGACAGATTACTCTGGGGCCAACGTCCTGACTTTC. It translates to CASSLSGTDYSGANVLTF.

The V and J genes are TRBV6-2 or TRBV6-3 and TRBJ2-7; the D is unclear. Trimming stripped 6 bases from V and 0 bases from J, with 9 bases between. This CDR3 contains 13 residues. The germline V gene encodes CDR1 MNHEY and CDR2 SVGEGT. CDR3 sequence reads: CASSLMSSYEQYF. In DNA, the CDR3 is TGTGCCAGCAGCCTAATGAGCTCCTACGAGCAGTACTTC.

V is TRBV4-1 and J is TRBJ2-7; 10 bases are shared with TRBD2. Germline lookup yields CDR1 MGHRA and CDR2 YSYEKL. There are 13 residues in the CDR3. The ends lost 5 bases at V and 4 bases at J; junction bases unmatched: 2. This CDR3 reads CASSVAGGYEQYF. The CDR3 nucleotides read TGCGCCAGCAGCGTAGCGGGAGGATACGAGCAGTACTTC.

This chain connects TRBV30 to TRBJ2-2; D is perhaps TRBD2 (6 bases). The CDR3 sequence is 14 residues long. V was trimmed by 4 bases and J by 4 bases, leaving 13 bases between them. CDR1 GTSNPN and CDR2 SVGIG come from the germline V gene (reference sequence). CDR3 protein: CAWITGVGTGELFF. Written as DNA, the CDR3 is TGTGCCTGGATTACGGGAGTCGGCACCGGGGAGCTGTTTTTT.

This clone was recorded once. The V gene is TRBV19, the J gene TRBJ2-5; 11 nucleotides match TRBD2. Germline-derived CDR1 and CDR2 are LNHDA and SQIVND (reference sequence). This CDR3 spans 15 amino acids. The V and J ends lost 4 bases and 5 bases, in that order; junction bases with no gene match: 6. The CDR3 DNA follows: TGTGCCAGTAGTACTACTAGCGGGAGCGGGGAGACCCAGTACTTC. Protein sequence: CASSTTSGSGETQYF.